The clone carrying this T cell receptor (beta chain) was observed many times. Germline V lookup: CDR1 SGHDN, CDR2 FVKESK. This CDR3 has 17 residues. V shed 4 bases, J shed 4 bases, and the junction held 14 bases outside the gene matches. The PBMCs used were ones drawn from 8 to 10 ml of fresh peripheral blood. This sample stems from a study of Graves' ophthalmopathy and Graves' hyperthyroidism. RNA transcripts served as template for amplifying TCR beta CDR3 sequences. RT-PCR with HTBI primers came first, then second-round multiplex PCR. One entry per CDR3 protein results from TCRdb running MiXCR on the multiplex PCR reads. Of fewer than 400,000 distinct CDR3 sequences in the sample, about a sixth were seen once.

This clonotype was obtained from a woman aged 18-29 years with Graves' ophthalmopathy. The chain is built from TRBV14 and TRBJ2-7; 9 bases map to TRBD2. Input material: peripheral blood. CDR3 DNA: TGTGCCAGCAGCCGAGCCTCAAGGGTAGCGGGAGCGTACGAGCAGTACTTC. Protein: CASSRASRVAGAYEQYF.